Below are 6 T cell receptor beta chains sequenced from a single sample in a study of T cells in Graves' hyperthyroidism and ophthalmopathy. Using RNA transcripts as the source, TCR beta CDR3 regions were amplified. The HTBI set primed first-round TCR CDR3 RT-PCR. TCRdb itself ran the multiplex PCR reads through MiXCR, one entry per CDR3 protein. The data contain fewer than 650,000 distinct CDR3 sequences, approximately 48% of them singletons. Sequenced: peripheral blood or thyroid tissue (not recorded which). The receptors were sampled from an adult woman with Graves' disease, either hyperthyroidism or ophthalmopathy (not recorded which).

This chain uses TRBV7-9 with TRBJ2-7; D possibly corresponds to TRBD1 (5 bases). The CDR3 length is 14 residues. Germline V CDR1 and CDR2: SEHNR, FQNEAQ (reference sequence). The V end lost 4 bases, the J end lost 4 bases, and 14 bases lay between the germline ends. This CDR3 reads CASSYRHSSYEQYF. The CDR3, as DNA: TGTGCCAGCAGCTACAGGCACAGCTCTTACGAGCAGTACTTC.

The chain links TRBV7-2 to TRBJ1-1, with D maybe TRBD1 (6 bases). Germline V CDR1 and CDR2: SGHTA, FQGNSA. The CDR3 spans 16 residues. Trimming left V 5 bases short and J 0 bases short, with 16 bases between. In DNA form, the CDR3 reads TGTGCCAGCAGCCGCGGGAGGCAGGGGTTGAACACTGAAGCTTTCTTT. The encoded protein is CASSRGRQGLNTEAFF.

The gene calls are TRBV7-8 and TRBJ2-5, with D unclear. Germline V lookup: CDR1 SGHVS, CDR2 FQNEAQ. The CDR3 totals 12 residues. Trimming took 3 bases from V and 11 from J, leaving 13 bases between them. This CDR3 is CASSFTLREQYF. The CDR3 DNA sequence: TGTGCCAGCAGCTTCACCTTAAGAGAGCAGTACTTC.

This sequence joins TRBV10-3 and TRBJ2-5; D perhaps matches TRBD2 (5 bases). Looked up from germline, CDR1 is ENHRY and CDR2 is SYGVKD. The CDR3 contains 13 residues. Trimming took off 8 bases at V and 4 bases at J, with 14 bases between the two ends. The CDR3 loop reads CAIRPGRGETQYF. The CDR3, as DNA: TGTGCCATCCGGCCGGGGAGAGGAGAGACCCAGTACTTC.

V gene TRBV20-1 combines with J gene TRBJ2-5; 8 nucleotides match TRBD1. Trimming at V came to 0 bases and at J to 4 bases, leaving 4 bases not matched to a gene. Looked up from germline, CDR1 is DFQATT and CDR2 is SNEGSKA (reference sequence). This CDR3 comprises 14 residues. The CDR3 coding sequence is TGCAGTGCTAGAGAAGGACAGGGAGGAGAGACCCAGTACTTC. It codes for CSAREGQGGETQYF.

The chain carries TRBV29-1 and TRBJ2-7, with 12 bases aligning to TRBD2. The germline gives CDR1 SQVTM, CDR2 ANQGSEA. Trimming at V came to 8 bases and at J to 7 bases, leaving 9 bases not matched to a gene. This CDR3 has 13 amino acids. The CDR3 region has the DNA TGCAGCTTACGACTAGCGGGAGACGCGGAGCAGTACTTC. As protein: CSLRLAGDAEQYF.